A selection of T cell receptor beta chains follows, all from one sample in a study of response to subunit inactivated influenza vaccine. TCRdb redid the calling of the RT-PCR reads with MiXCR, one entry per CDR3 protein. The data contain 530,000 or so distinct CDR3 sequences, about 25% of them singletons. Here the sequenced sample was CD4+ T cells sorted from PBMCs, taken 4 to 6 days after vaccination. The origin of the receptors is a man aged 50-60 years who received an inactivated influenza vaccine. Each CDR3 is given with its conserved first and last residue. Fields, in order: CDR3 DNA, CDR3 protein, J gene, clone size, D gene, V gene. D genes are given only for firm matches. For some rows the clone size is stated as once, few or many, or as a class when expanded; others skip it.

TGTGCCAGTACCGATAGGGGAAGCTCCTACAATGAGCAGTTCTTC,CASTDRGSSYNEQFF,TRBJ2-1,few,.,TRBV19
TGTGCCAGCAGTTCCTTCACGGACTTTTATGGCTACACCTTC,CASSSFTDFYGYTF,TRBJ1-2,.,.,TRBV28
TGCAGTGCTAGGGTACAGGGCACAGATACGCAGTATTTT,CSARVQGTDTQYF,TRBJ2-3,few,.,TRBV20-1
TGTGCCAGCTCACCCCCCACGGGGCCGGGCTACGAGCAGTACTTC,CASSPPTGPGYEQYF,TRBJ2-7,few,.,TRBV18
TGCGCCAGCAGCTTACGCGGGGGGGCCGAAGAGACCCAGTACTTC,CASSLRGGAEETQYF,TRBJ2-5,.,TRBD2,TRBV5-1
TGTGCCAGCAGTTTGGGGCGGACCCATGGATCCGGGGAGCTGTTTTTT,CASSLGRTHGSGELFF,TRBJ2-2,few,.,TRBV12-3/TRBV12-4
TGTGCCAGCAGCTTACCGCACCGGTCGGCGGGAGGGATTAGGAACATTCAGTACTTC,CASSLPHRSAGGIRNIQYF,TRBJ2-4,.,TRBD2,TRBV7-8
TGTGCCATACAAGAGACCCAGTACTTC,CAIQETQYF,TRBJ2-5,few,.,TRBV2
TGTGCCAGCAGCCTGTCGGGACAGATTTACGAGCAGTACTTC,CASSLSGQIYEQYF,TRBJ2-7,few,TRBD1,TRBV3-1
TGTGCCAGCAGCCACGCCGGGGACATGTCTAACTATGGCTACACCTTC,CASSHAGDMSNYGYTF,TRBJ1-2,.,.,TRBV3-1
TGTGCCAGCAGGATGACTCGCGGAGAGACCCAGTACTTC,CASRMTRGETQYF,TRBJ2-5,few,.,TRBV12-3/TRBV12-4
TGTGCCAGCAGCCAGACTAGCGGGGTTGCAGATACGCAGTATTTT,CASSQTSGVADTQYF,TRBJ2-3,.,TRBD2,TRBV7-2
TGTGCCAGCAGCAAACTAGCGGGGGGAGATGGTACGCAGTATTTT,CASSKLAGGDGTQYF,TRBJ2-3,.,TRBD2,TRBV5-4
TGTGCCAGCAGCTCTAACCCTATTTACTTATCGCGGTACTCACCCCTCCACTTT,CASSSNPIYLSRYSPLHF,TRBJ1-6,.,.,TRBV5-6
TGTGCCAGCAGGAATGGGGGTCTCGCAGATACGCAGTATTTT,CASRNGGLADTQYF,TRBJ2-3,few,.,TRBV6-1
TGTGCCAGCAGCTTAGGCAGGGCCACTGAAGCTTTCTTT,CASSLGRATEAFF,TRBJ1-1,many,.,TRBV7-3
TGTGCCAGCAGCCCGACTAGCGGGGTCGACCTCACCGGGGAGCTGTTTTTT,CASSPTSGVDLTGELFF,TRBJ2-2,.,TRBD2,TRBV7-3
TGTGCCACCAGCAGAGATACAGGGTTTGAAAAACTGTTTTTT,CATSRDTGFEKLFF,TRBJ1-4,few,.,TRBV15
TGCAGCGTTGAAGACACAGTGGTGGGACTAACAAGGAGGTCCTACAATGAGCAGTTCTTC,CSVEDTVVGLTRRSYNEQFF,TRBJ2-1,few,TRBD2,TRBV29-1
TGCAGTGCTAGTAGCAATTCAGGGACAGAAGAGACCCAGTACTTC,CSASSNSGTEETQYF,TRBJ2-5,once,TRBD1,TRBV20-1
TGTGCCAGCAGTTTCACGACTGGGGGCGAGCAGTACTTC,CASSFTTGGEQYF,TRBJ2-7,few,.,TRBV6-5
TGTGCCAGCAGCCCACAGAGGCAATCCTATTTCTCCTATGGCTACACCTTC,CASSPQRQSYFSYGYTF,TRBJ1-2,.,.,TRBV7-2
TGTGCCAGCAGCTTGGATGGGGCGCGATTCACCTACGAGCAGTACTTC,CASSLDGARFTYEQYF,TRBJ2-7,.,.,TRBV5-8
TGCGCCAGCAGTGAGTCAGCGGGTCAGGATGAGCAGTTCTTC,CASSESAGQDEQFF,TRBJ2-1,.,.,TRBV10-1
TGCAGCGTAAGTCCGGGACAGGGGTTTATGGAGCAGTACTTC,CSVSPGQGFMEQYF,TRBJ2-7,.,TRBD1,TRBV29-1
TGTGCCATCAGTGAGTCCTCCCGACTGGCAACAGATACGCAGTATTTT,CAISESSRLATDTQYF,TRBJ2-3,few,.,TRBV10-3
TGTGCCAGCAGCCCTTACGGGACTAGCGAGAACAATGAGCAGTTCTTC,CASSPYGTSENNEQFF,TRBJ2-1,.,TRBD2,TRBV7-2
TGTGCCAGCAGCTTGACAGGCACTCCATCCTCTGGGGCCAACGTCCTGACTTTC,CASSLTGTPSSGANVLTF,TRBJ2-6,.,.,TRBV11-1
TGTGCCATCAGTGAACAAACTAACACCGGGGAGCTGTTTTTT,CAISEQTNTGELFF,TRBJ2-2,many,.,TRBV10-3
TGCAGTGCTACCTCGGGACAGGGTTATGGCTACACCTTC,CSATSGQGYGYTF,TRBJ1-2,few,TRBD1,TRBV20-1
TGTGCCGTAAGGGTAACCGGGACAGGGGGTTACGAGCAGTACTTC,CAVRVTGTGGYEQYF,TRBJ2-7,.,TRBD1,TRBV10-3
TGTGCCAGCAGCTCAGTTACAGATTACAATGAGCAGTTCTTC,CASSSVTDYNEQFF,TRBJ2-1,few,.,TRBV11-2
TGCGCCAGCAGCCTACACAGGGTTTCCACAGATACGCAGTATTTT,CASSLHRVSTDTQYF,TRBJ2-3,.,.,TRBV4-3
TGTGCCAGCAGTCCTCGACCCGAGATCCCCACAGATACGCAGTATTTT,CASSPRPEIPTDTQYF,TRBJ2-3,few,.,TRBV12-3/TRBV12-4
TGCAGTGCCAAGCGGGAGACAGATACGCAGTATTTT,CSAKRETDTQYF,TRBJ2-3,few,TRBD2,TRBV20-1
TGCACCAGCAGCCAAGCAGCGCAGTGGGGGAATCAGCCCCAGCATTTT,CTSSQAAQWGNQPQHF,TRBJ1-5,.,.,TRBV1
TGTGCCAGCAGCTCCGCGTCCGCGGGGGCCGGCACTGAAGCTTTCTTT,CASSSASAGAGTEAFF,TRBJ1-1,.,.,TRBV28
TGTGCCAGCAGGCCAAACACAGGGAACACTGAAGCTTTCTTT,CASRPNTGNTEAFF,TRBJ1-1,few,.,TRBV12-3/TRBV12-4
TGTGCCAGCAGTCGGGGATCTGACTACGAGCAGTACTTC,CASSRGSDYEQYF,TRBJ2-7,.,.,TRBV6-6
TGTGCCAGCAGCTGGGGGACAGGGGCCTACAATGAGCAGTTCTTC,CASSWGTGAYNEQFF,TRBJ2-1,few,TRBD1,TRBV5-5
TGCGCCAGCAGCCAAAGGGACTACCTCTACGAGCAGTACTTC,CASSQRDYLYEQYF,TRBJ2-7,.,TRBD2,TRBV4-1
TGTGCCAGCAGCCCCCGGGTTCCTCCCGCGCAGTATTTT,CASSPRVPPAQYF,TRBJ2-3,.,.,TRBV6-2/TRBV6-3
TGTGCCAGCAGGAGGACTAGCGTATATGAGCAGTTCTTC,CASRRTSVYEQFF,TRBJ2-1,.,TRBD2,TRBV12-3/TRBV12-4
TGCGCCAGCAGCCAGACAGGGGACGCCTCCTACGAGCAGTACTTC,CASSQTGDASYEQYF,TRBJ2-7,.,TRBD1,TRBV5-1
TGTGCCAGCACGAACTCCTACGAGCAGTACTTC,CASTNSYEQYF,TRBJ2-7,few,.,TRBV6-6
TGTGCCAGCAGCTCCCGACAGGGATCGTCGGAGACCCAGTACTTC,CASSSRQGSSETQYF,TRBJ2-5,few,TRBD1,TRBV11-2
TGCGCCAGCAGCTATTTAGAAAGCTCTACATATGAGCAGTTCTTC,CASSYLESSTYEQFF,TRBJ2-1,.,.,TRBV5-1
TGCGCCAGCAGCAGAGACAGGGGTGCTGAGACCCAGTACTTC,CASSRDRGAETQYF,TRBJ2-5,few,TRBD1,TRBV5-1
TGTGCCAGCAGCTTAGGTCTCCAGACCTACGAGCAGTACTTC,CASSLGLQTYEQYF,TRBJ2-7,.,.,TRBV11-2
TGTGCCACCAGTGATTTGTTCACTAGCGGAGGTACGCAGTATTTT,CATSDLFTSGGTQYF,TRBJ2-3,once,TRBD2,TRBV24-1
TGTGCCAGCAGTGATACCGCAGCCGCGTCGGATGAGCAGTTCTTC,CASSDTAAASDEQFF,TRBJ2-1,many,.,TRBV2
TGTGCCAGCAGCCAACGTACAGGGATAGATGAGCAGTTCTTC,CASSQRTGIDEQFF,TRBJ2-1,many,.,TRBV3-1
TGTGCCAGCAGCTTAGGAAACACCATATATTTT,CASSLGNTIYF,TRBJ1-3,many,.,TRBV13
TGTGCCATCAGTGAGTCGGCCCACCTGGTCACTAACTATGGCTACACCTTC,CAISESAHLVTNYGYTF,TRBJ1-2,many,.,TRBV10-3
TGCGCCAGCAGCTTTATTCCCGGTGACAATGAGCAGTTCTTC,CASSFIPGDNEQFF,TRBJ2-1,few,.,TRBV5-1
TGTGCCACCAGCAGAGATCCGGGCCTGACGGGGAGGCGCACAGATACGCAGTATTTT,CATSRDPGLTGRRTDTQYF,TRBJ2-3,.,.,TRBV15
TGCGCCAGCAGCTTCCGGGACAGGAAAGAGACCCAGTACTTC,CASSFRDRKETQYF,TRBJ2-5,.,TRBD1,TRBV5-1
TGTGCCAGCAGTGAAATGCAGGGGGGCCCCTACGAGCAGTACTTC,CASSEMQGGPYEQYF,TRBJ2-7,.,.,TRBV28